Following are 14 T cell receptor beta chains from one sample sequenced in a study of beta chain features in type 1 diabetes. Study-level findings and limits: Shorter TCRB CDR3s, moderately but significantly so, marked every one of the four CD4+ subsets in Type 1 diabetes patients.

All of the isolated RNA was reverse transcribed, so expressed TCRB transcripts were sequenced. Assay used: immunoSEQ multiplex PCR; TCRdb lists only in-frame clones, some missing. In the table there are 600,000 or so clones, around 15% of which are singletons. No cognate antigen is known for these TCRs. Sequenced sample: naive CD4+ T cells from blood. The source is a man aged 18 to 30 with type 1 diabetes.

The rearrangement joins TRBV5-5 to TRBJ2-5; D unresolved. The CDR3 runs 14 residues. V lost 0 bases, J lost 1 base, and 7 bases lay in between. Per germline, CDR1 SGHKS and CDR2 YYEKEE (reference sequence). The chain's CDR3 is CASSLARGQETQYF. CDR3 nucleotide sequence: TGTGCCAGCAGCTTGGCCAGAGGCCAAGAGACCCAGTACTTC.

The chain uses TRBV5-6 and TRBJ2-7, with unresolved D. Germline-derived CDR1 and CDR2 are SGHDT and YYEEEE. The CDR3 spans 12 residues. The ends were cut back, 7 bases at V and 6 bases at J, with 14 bases in the middle. The chain's CDR3 is CASSLPGTEQYF. DNA of the CDR3: TGTGCCAGCTCCCTCCCGGGTACCGAGCAGTACTTC.

The sample holds a few counts of this clone. V gene TRBV7-9 combines with J gene TRBJ1-5; unclear D gene. V lost 8 bases, J lost 2 bases, and 13 bases lay in between. The CDR3 is made up of 14 amino acids. From germline, CDR1 is SEHNR and CDR2 FQNEAQ (reference sequence). DNA for the CDR3: TGTGCCAGCGATAGAGGTACCGGCAATCAGCCCCAGCATTTT. Translating gives CASDRGTGNQPQHF.

This clone was seen a handful of times. This chain connects TRBV9 to TRBJ1-1; D is uncertain. The CDR3 length is 14 residues. Germline lookup yields CDR1 SGDLS and CDR2 YYNGEE. V lost 0 bases and J 7 bases, leaving 13 bases between the germline ends. The CDR3 reads CASSVDSGFIEAFF. CDR3 nucleotide sequence: TGTGCCAGCAGCGTAGATTCGGGATTTATTGAAGCTTTCTTT.

The V gene is TRBV30, the J gene TRBJ2-1, with D maybe TRBD2 (5 bases). This CDR3 has 13 amino acids. Trimming cost V 7 bases and J 0 bases, with 10 bases left between them. Germline V gene data show CDR1 as GTSNPN and CDR2 as SVGIG (reference sequence). CDR3 amino acids: CAYERNSYNEQFF. The CDR3 bases are TGTGCCTATGAGCGGAACTCCTACAATGAGCAGTTCTTC.

The V gene is TRBV6-6, the J gene TRBJ1-5, with D possibly being TRBD1 (5 bases). V lost 4 bases and J lost 10, with 20 bases in between. Germline lookup yields CDR1 MNHNY and CDR2 SVGAGI (reference sequence). This CDR3 region has 15 residues. In DNA form, the CDR3 reads TGTGCCAGCAGTTCCCGGGACCCGGTGGGTTTACCCCAGCATTTT. Encoded protein: CASSSRDPVGLPQHF.

This clone was detected a few times. The rearrangement links TRBV4-1 to TRBJ1-6, with 9 bases that match TRBD1. After removal of 4 bases from V and 8 bases from J, the junction contained 0 bases not matched to a gene. The CDR3 spans 13 residues. The germline V gene encodes CDR1 MGHRA and CDR2 YSYEKL. The CDR3 nucleotides read TGCGCCAGCAGCCGACAGGGGGATTCACCCCTCCACTTT. It is translated as CASSRQGDSPLHF.

This clone was recorded a few times. The V gene is TRBV25-1, the J gene TRBJ2-7; possible D gene TRBD1, 7 bases. CDR1 is MGHDK, CDR2 SYGVNS, per germline. The ends were cut back, 2 bases at V and 3 bases at J, with 14 bases in the middle. The length of the CDR3 is 15 residues. The CDR3 DNA sequence: TGTGCCAGCAGTGAAGGAGGGGGCAATCTCTACGAGCAGTACTTC. The encoded protein is CASSEGGGNLYEQYF.

The J gene is TRBJ1-5, the V gene TRBV4-1; D is possibly TRBD1 (5 bases). CDR3 length: 17 amino acids. Trimming removed 3 bases from V and 7 bases from J, with 22 bases in between. Germline V gives CDR1 MGHRA, CDR2 YSYEKL. The CDR3: CASSHPGAGKEGQPQHF. Written as DNA, the CDR3 is TGCGCCAGCAGCCACCCCGGGGCCGGGAAGGAAGGGCAGCCCCAGCATTTT.

V is TRBV2 and J is TRBJ1-1, with unresolved D. Trimming removed 6 bases from V and 5 bases from J, with 19 bases in between. The CDR3 extends over 15 amino acids. In germline, CDR1 is SNHLY, CDR2 FYNNEI. CDR3 loop: CASRREGHLTTEAFF. Written as DNA, the CDR3 is TGTGCCAGCAGGCGGGAGGGCCACTTAACAACTGAAGCTTTCTTT.

This clone was found a few times. The chain uses TRBV6-6 and TRBJ2-7, with D tentatively TRBD1 (6 bases). Germline V gene data show CDR1 as MNHNY and CDR2 as SVGAGI (reference sequence). The CDR3 has 16 amino acids. The V end was cut by 2 bases, the J end by 1 base, with 15 bases between. The CDR3 DNA is TGTGCCAGCAGTTACAGTTCCGGGACATTTTCCTACGAGCAGTACTTC. It codes for CASSYSSGTFSYEQYF.

In the case of this clone: Within the sample, other DNA sequences also encode this same CDR3. CDR3 nucleotides: TGTGCCTGGAGTGTAGGAGGTGGCTACACCTTC. Translating it yields CAWSVGGGYTF. The chain employs TRBV30 and TRBJ1-2; D ambiguous. The CDR3 is 11 amino acids. V was shortened by 0 bases and J by 7 bases, with 6 bases between the two germline ends. Germline-derived CDR1 and CDR2 are GTSNPN and SVGIG (reference sequence).

The chain recombines TRBV30 with TRBJ1-6; 7 bases are a match to TRBD1. Germline CDR1 is GTSNPN and CDR2 is SVGIG (reference sequence). The CDR3 contains 13 residues. J lost 9 bases, V lost 2 bases, and 4 bases had no gene match. In DNA, the CDR3 is TGTGCCTGGAGTCCACAGGGGTTTTCACCCCTCCACTTT. Amino acid sequence: CAWSPQGFSPLHF.

This clone turned up a few times. This chain joins TRBV7-2 and TRBJ1-3; 7 nucleotides line up with TRBD1. Germline V gene sequence: CDR1 SGHTA, CDR2 FQGNSA. After removal of 4 bases from V and 4 bases from J, the junction contained 4 bases not matched to a gene. The CDR3 spans 14 residues. The CDR3 here is CASSSTGTGNTIYF. CDR3 coding DNA: TGTGCCAGCAGCTCGACAGGGACAGGAAACACCATATATTTT.